The entry that follows covers one T cell receptor (beta chain) sequence. Its antigen is as yet unknown. This record comes from a study of shared clonotypes between healthy human individuals. Study findings and constraints: Naive subsets generally exceeded memory subsets in estimated richness.

TCRdb's table, derived via immunoSEQ multiplex PCR, lists solely in-frame clones and lacks some. Of more than 2 million clones detected, approximately 94% appear once; the ten largest clones hold 0.9% to 1.4%. CD45RO-negative, CCR7-positively selected cells formed the naive CD8 fraction, excluding terminally differentiated effector memory CD45RA+ cells. CDR3 size: 17 residues. V dropped 4 bases and J dropped 8; count of bases not matched to a gene: 14. Germline V gene data show CDR1 as SGDLS and CDR2 as YYNGEE. This TCR came from a man younger than 35 in good health. The chain combines TRBV9 with TRBJ1-6; 8 bases align to TRBD1. Source material: naive CD8+ T cells sorted from blood. This CDR3 is CASSLSGQGAVDSPLHF. CDR3 sequence (DNA): TGTGCCAGCAGCCTCTCTGGGCAGGGGGCCGTGGATTCACCCCTCCACTTT.